The rows below give T cell receptor beta chains drawn from one sample of a study of blood T cell repertoires in COVID-19. Profiling relied on immunoSEQ multiplex PCR, and the TCRdb table lists in-frame clones only, not all of them. The repertoire holds about 320,000 clones, with roughly 90% as singletons. The sample taken for sequencing was PBMCs or T cells enriched from blood (not recorded which). The receptors come from a man in his 60s who had recovered from COVID-19. Each CDR3 is given with its conserved first and last residue. The D gene is left open where the match is weak. A clone size is listed for some rows: how often the clone was seen (once, few, many), or a class if it is expanded.

j_call: TRBJ2-3; clone_size: NA; v_call: TRBV7-2; d_call: TRBD2; cdr3_nt: TGTGCCAGCAGCCCGAACACCGGGAGGGCGACAGATACGCAGTATTTT; cdr3_aa: CASSPNTGRATDTQYF
j_call: TRBJ1-6; clone_size: NA; v_call: TRBV19; d_call: TRBD1; cdr3_nt: TGTGCCAGTAGTCAAAGGACAGGGGGAGATTCACCCCTCCACTTT; cdr3_aa: CASSQRTGGDSPLHF
j_call: TRBJ1-1; clone_size: NA; v_call: TRBV7-9; d_call: NA; cdr3_nt: TGTGCCAGCACCCTAAGGGGGGGATCGAACACTGAAGCTTTCTTT; cdr3_aa: CASTLRGGSNTEAFF
j_call: TRBJ1-2; clone_size: few; v_call: TRBV28; d_call: NA; cdr3_nt: TGTGCCAGCAAGGGGGACAAGGCTTATGGCTACACCTTC; cdr3_aa: CASKGDKAYGYTF
j_call: TRBJ2-5; clone_size: NA; v_call: TRBV5-5; d_call: TRBD2; cdr3_nt: TGTGCCAGCAGCATAGCGGGAGGGGGCGAGACCCAGTACTTC; cdr3_aa: CASSIAGGGETQYF
j_call: TRBJ2-3; clone_size: NA; v_call: TRBV7-3; d_call: TRBD2; cdr3_nt: TGTGCCAGCAGCTTACGTCTAGCGGGAGGATCGAATACGCAGTATTTT; cdr3_aa: CASSLRLAGGSNTQYF
j_call: TRBJ2-5; clone_size: NA; v_call: TRBV19; d_call: NA; cdr3_nt: TGTGCCAGTCGTGATAGGGGACACGTCGGAGAGACCCAGTACTTC; cdr3_aa: CASRDRGHVGETQYF
j_call: TRBJ2-3; clone_size: NA; v_call: TRBV2; d_call: TRBD2; cdr3_nt: TGTGCCAGCAGTGACAATGCGGGGGGAGATACGCAGTATTTT; cdr3_aa: CASSDNAGGDTQYF
j_call: TRBJ2-2; clone_size: NA; v_call: TRBV10-2; d_call: TRBD1; cdr3_nt: TGCGCCAGCAGTTCACCTAACAGGGGTAGGGGCACCGGGGAGCTGTTTTTT; cdr3_aa: CASSSPNRGRGTGELFF
j_call: TRBJ1-5; clone_size: NA; v_call: TRBV5-8; d_call: TRBD1; cdr3_nt: TGTGCCAGCAGCTTGGGGACAGGGAAATATCAGCCCCAGCATTTT; cdr3_aa: CASSLGTGKYQPQHF
j_call: TRBJ1-2; clone_size: NA; v_call: TRBV10-3; d_call: TRBD1; cdr3_nt: TGTGCCATCAGTGAGTGGACAGGGGGGAACTATGGCTACACCTTC; cdr3_aa: CAISEWTGGNYGYTF
j_call: TRBJ2-3; clone_size: NA; v_call: TRBV24-1; d_call: TRBD2; cdr3_nt: TGTGCCACCAGTGATTTGGGTAGCGGGAGGCCCACAGATACGCAGTATTTT; cdr3_aa: CATSDLGSGRPTDTQYF
j_call: TRBJ1-4; clone_size: NA; v_call: TRBV28; d_call: NA; cdr3_nt: TGTGCCAGCAGTTTGGGGGGGGGCCAACGGGAAAAACTGTTTTTT; cdr3_aa: CASSLGGGQREKLFF
j_call: TRBJ2-7; clone_size: once; v_call: TRBV12-3/TRBV12-4; d_call: NA; cdr3_nt: TGTGCCAGCAGTCCAAACTACGAGCAGTACTTC; cdr3_aa: CASSPNYEQYF
j_call: TRBJ2-7; clone_size: NA; v_call: TRBV5-8; d_call: TRBD2; cdr3_nt: TGTGCCAGCAGCAAGGGACTAGCGGGAGGGTACGAGCAGTACTTC; cdr3_aa: CASSKGLAGGYEQYF
j_call: TRBJ1-5; clone_size: NA; v_call: TRBV7-2; d_call: NA; cdr3_nt: TGTGCCAGCAGCTTAGAGGCCAGCGATCAGCCCCAGCATTTT; cdr3_aa: CASSLEASDQPQHF
j_call: TRBJ2-1; clone_size: NA; v_call: TRBV7-9; d_call: TRBD2; cdr3_nt: TGTGCCAGCAGCTTATTGGGACTAGCGAACAATGAGCAGTTCTTC; cdr3_aa: CASSLLGLANNEQFF
j_call: TRBJ1-1; clone_size: once; v_call: TRBV25-1; d_call: NA; cdr3_nt: TGTGCCAGCAGCCCCGGGGGGTACACTGAAGCTTTCTTT; cdr3_aa: CASSPGGYTEAFF
j_call: TRBJ2-7; clone_size: once; v_call: TRBV28; d_call: NA; cdr3_nt: TGTGCCAGCCGAACGGGAGCCCAGGGCGAGCAGTACTTC; cdr3_aa: CASRTGAQGEQYF
j_call: TRBJ2-7; clone_size: NA; v_call: TRBV7-2; d_call: TRBD1; cdr3_nt: TGTGCCAGCAGCCTCCGACAGGGACGGGACGAGCAGTACTTC; cdr3_aa: CASSLRQGRDEQYF
j_call: TRBJ1-6; clone_size: NA; v_call: TRBV7-2; d_call: NA; cdr3_nt: TGTGCCAGCAGCTTAGTTCAGTATAATTCACCCCTCCACTTT; cdr3_aa: CASSLVQYNSPLHF
j_call: TRBJ2-3; clone_size: NA; v_call: TRBV19; d_call: TRBD2; cdr3_nt: TGTGCCAGTAGTTTTGGACTAGCGGGAGGGACCGGGGGCACAGATACGCAGTATTTT; cdr3_aa: CASSFGLAGGTGGTDTQYF
j_call: TRBJ2-7; clone_size: NA; v_call: TRBV9; d_call: TRBD2; cdr3_nt: TGTGCCAGCAGCCACGGGACTAGCGGAACCTACGAGCAGTACTTC; cdr3_aa: CASSHGTSGTYEQYF
j_call: TRBJ2-1; clone_size: few; v_call: TRBV5-1; d_call: NA; cdr3_nt: TGCGCCAGCCAACCGGGACTTGGTAACAATGAGCAGTTCTTC; cdr3_aa: CASQPGLGNNEQFF
j_call: TRBJ2-1; clone_size: NA; v_call: TRBV9; d_call: TRBD1; cdr3_nt: TGTGCCAGCAGCGTAGGAAAGGGGGCGCCCCTACAGCCGCCCTACAATGAGCAGTTCTTC; cdr3_aa: CASSVGKGAPLQPPYNEQFF
j_call: TRBJ1-1; clone_size: NA; v_call: TRBV30; d_call: NA; cdr3_nt: TGTGCCTGGAGTGTACGTCAATCAGTCAACACTGAAGCTTTCTTT; cdr3_aa: CAWSVRQSVNTEAFF
j_call: TRBJ2-7; clone_size: NA; v_call: TRBV28; d_call: TRBD2; cdr3_nt: TGTGCCAGCAGTTTATGGCCGGGGGGGGCGAACGAGCAGTACTTC; cdr3_aa: CASSLWPGGANEQYF
j_call: TRBJ2-2; clone_size: NA; v_call: TRBV27; d_call: TRBD2; cdr3_nt: TGTGCCAGCAGTTTAAGAGGCGGGAGTGGCACCGGGGAGCTGTTTTTT; cdr3_aa: CASSLRGGSGTGELFF
j_call: TRBJ2-7; clone_size: NA; v_call: TRBV2; d_call: NA; cdr3_nt: TGTGCCAGCAGTGAATGGGTCAGGGAGTACTTC; cdr3_aa: CASSEWVREYF
j_call: TRBJ2-3; clone_size: NA; v_call: TRBV7-9; d_call: TRBD2; cdr3_nt: TGTGCCAGCAGCTTTGCTAGCGGGATCCGGGACACAGATACGCAGTATTTT; cdr3_aa: CASSFASGIRDTDTQYF
j_call: TRBJ2-2; clone_size: NA; v_call: TRBV3-1/TRBV3-2; d_call: TRBD2; cdr3_nt: TGTGCCAGCAGCCAGTGGCTAGCGGGAGCGGCCGGGGAGCTGTTTTTT; cdr3_aa: CASSQWLAGAAGELFF
j_call: TRBJ1-2; clone_size: NA; v_call: TRBV6-2/TRBV6-3; d_call: TRBD1; cdr3_nt: TGTGCCAGCAGTTACAATAGGGACAGCTATGGCTACACCTTC; cdr3_aa: CASSYNRDSYGYTF
j_call: TRBJ2-7; clone_size: NA; v_call: TRBV6-2/TRBV6-3; d_call: TRBD1; cdr3_nt: TGTGCCAGCAGTAGATGGGACAGGTACCACGAGCAGTACTTC; cdr3_aa: CASSRWDRYHEQYF
j_call: TRBJ2-3; clone_size: NA; v_call: TRBV5-1; d_call: NA; cdr3_nt: TGCGCCAGCTCCCCACAGGGAACTGACCGCACAGATACGCAGTATTTT; cdr3_aa: CASSPQGTDRTDTQYF
j_call: TRBJ2-7; clone_size: NA; v_call: TRBV6-5; d_call: NA; cdr3_nt: TGTGCCAGCAGGCCGCCAGGGGTGGAGGAGCAGTACTTC; cdr3_aa: CASRPPGVEEQYF
j_call: TRBJ1-2; clone_size: NA; v_call: TRBV28; d_call: NA; cdr3_nt: TGTGCCAGCAGTTTATTGACAGACGGCTACACCTTC; cdr3_aa: CASSLLTDGYTF
j_call: TRBJ1-4; clone_size: NA; v_call: TRBV7-6; d_call: NA; cdr3_nt: TGTGCCAGCAGCTCAAGACACAGAAGATCAACTAATGAAAAACTGTTTTTT; cdr3_aa: CASSSRHRRSTNEKLFF
j_call: TRBJ2-2; clone_size: NA; v_call: TRBV7-7; d_call: TRBD1; cdr3_nt: TGTGCTAGCTCGGCAGGGGGATCGGACACCGGGGAGCTGTTTTTT; cdr3_aa: CASSAGGSDTGELFF
j_call: TRBJ1-2; clone_size: NA; v_call: TRBV4-2; d_call: TRBD1; cdr3_nt: TGTGCCAGCACCAATACAGGGGCAAGTAACTATGGCTACACCTTC; cdr3_aa: CASTNTGASNYGYTF
j_call: TRBJ1-1; clone_size: NA; v_call: TRBV28; d_call: TRBD1; cdr3_nt: TGTGCCAGCAGTTATGGACAGGGGAACACTGAAGCTTTCTTT; cdr3_aa: CASSYGQGNTEAFF
j_call: TRBJ2-7; clone_size: NA; v_call: TRBV11-2; d_call: NA; cdr3_nt: TGTGCCAGCAGCTTAACCAGCGTCGCACTCTACGAGCAGTACTTC; cdr3_aa: CASSLTSVALYEQYF